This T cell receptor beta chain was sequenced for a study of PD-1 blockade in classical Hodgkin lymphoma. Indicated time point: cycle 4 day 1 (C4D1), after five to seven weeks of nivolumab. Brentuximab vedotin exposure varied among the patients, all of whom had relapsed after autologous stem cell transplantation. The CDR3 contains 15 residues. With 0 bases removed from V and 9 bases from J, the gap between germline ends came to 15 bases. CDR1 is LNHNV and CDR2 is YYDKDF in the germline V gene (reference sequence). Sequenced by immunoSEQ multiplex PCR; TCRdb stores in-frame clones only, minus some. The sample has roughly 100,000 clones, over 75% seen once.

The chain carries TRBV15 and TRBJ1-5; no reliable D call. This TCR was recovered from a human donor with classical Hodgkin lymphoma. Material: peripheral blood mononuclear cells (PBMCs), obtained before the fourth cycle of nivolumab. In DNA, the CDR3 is TGTGCCACCAGCAGAGATCGGACGGGTAATGGGCCCCAGCATTTT. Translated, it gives CATSRDRTGNGPQHF. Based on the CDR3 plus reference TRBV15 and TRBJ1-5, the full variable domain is DAMVIQNPRYQVTQFGKPVTLSCSQTLNHNVMYWYQQKSSQAPKLLFHYYDKDFNNEADTPDNFQSRRPNTSFCFLDIRSPGLGDTAMYLCATSRDRTGNGPQHFGDGTRLSIL.